These 30 T cell receptor beta chains were sequenced from one sample in a study of CD8+ T cells in alopecia areata. Sequencing relied on a cDNA template that was reverse transcribed from extracted RNA. TCRdb's copy holds only in-frame clones and misses some; the assay was immunoSEQ multiplex PCR. This sample has under 70,000 clones, with 90% to 97% found just once. Sequencing was performed on CD8+ T cells sorted from blood, taken at week 0. These receptors were obtained from a human donor with alopecia areata.

The J gene is TRBJ2-1, the V gene TRBV4-3; 8 bases align to TRBD1. This CDR3 is 16 amino acids long. Germline CDR1 reads LGHNA; CDR2 reads YSLEER. The J segment lost 1 base and the V segment lost 0 bases, leaving 2 bases of the junction unmatched. The CDR3 DNA follows: TGCGCCAGCAGCCAAGAACAGGGGGGATCCTACAATGAGCAGTTCTTC. It codes for CASSQEQGGSYNEQFF.

V gene TRBV27 combines with J gene TRBJ2-7; D not certain. The CDR3 has 12 residues. Trimming shortened V by 3 bases and J by 7 bases, and 10 bases separated the two germline ends. The germline gives CDR1 MNHEY, CDR2 SMNVEV (reference sequence). In DNA form, the CDR3 reads TGTGCCAGCAGTTTTGTCGGTGGGGAGCAGTACTTC. Translation: CASSFVGGEQYF.

As DNA, the CDR3 is TGTGCCAGCAGATATACAACCACGGGAACCACTGAAGCTTTCTTT. This codes for CASRYTTTGTTEAFF. This chain links TRBV6-5 with TRBJ1-1; D unclear. This CDR3 is built from 15 residues. Trimming stripped 6 bases from V and 4 bases from J, with 18 bases between. The germline V gene encodes CDR1 MNHEY and CDR2 SVGAGI.

The V and J genes are TRBV4-1 and TRBJ1-3; D unresolved. Deletions cut 1 base from V and 2 bases from J, with 6 bases between. This CDR3 is 14 amino acids long. Germline V gene sequence: CDR1 MGHRA, CDR2 YSYEKL. The CDR3 sequence: CASSQGLTGNTIYF. CDR3 nucleotide sequence: TGCGCCAGCAGCCAAGGCCTAACTGGAAACACCATATATTTT.

This clone was recorded once. This chain links TRBV7-2 with TRBJ1-2; 9 positions agree with TRBD1. CDR1 is SGHTA and CDR2 is FQGNSA in the germline V gene. Losses at the gene ends were 3 bases for V and 2 bases for J; bases not matched to a gene: 4. This CDR3 has 15 residues. The CDR3 reads CASSFPGQGNYGYTF. Written as DNA, the CDR3 is TGTGCCAGCAGCTTCCCGGGACAGGGAAACTATGGCTACACCTTC.

J is TRBJ1-4 and V is TRBV7-9, with D perhaps TRBD1 (5 bases). The CDR3 sequence is 12 residues long. V was cut by 4 bases and J by 8 bases, with 8 bases left in between. The germline CDR1 and CDR2 sequences are SEHNR and FQNEAQ (reference sequence). As DNA, the CDR3 is TGTGCCAGCAGCTCTTCAGGGGAAAAACTGTTTTTT. This encodes CASSSSGEKLFF.

The rearrangement joins TRBV6-6 to TRBJ2-2; 7 nucleotides match TRBD1. The germline gives CDR1 MNHNY, CDR2 SVGAGI (reference sequence). V dropped 6 bases and J dropped 7; count of bases not matched to a gene: 11. The CDR3 spans 15 residues. This CDR3 reads CASSYIRQGDGELFF. Here the CDR3 DNA reads TGTGCCAGCAGCTATATACGACAGGGCGACGGGGAGCTGTTTTTT.

This chain joins TRBV2 and TRBJ1-5; D call uncertain. Germline assignment: CDR1 SNHLY and CDR2 FYNNEI. The CDR3 is 12 residues long. The ends were cut back, 6 bases at V and 8 bases at J, with 11 bases in the middle. The CDR3 nucleotides read TGTGCCAGCAGACGCCCACCTGAGCCCCAGCATTTT. This codes for CASRRPPEPQHF.

This sequence joins TRBV4-3 and TRBJ1-1, with D tentatively TRBD1 (6 bases). Germline-derived CDR1 and CDR2 are LGHNA and YSLEER. V lost 1 base to trimming and J lost 0 bases, with 12 bases between them. CDR3 length equals 16 residues. CDR3 nucleotide sequence: TGCGCCAGCAGCCAAGTCGGGGGCCTAATGAACACTGAAGCTTTCTTT. It codes for CASSQVGGLMNTEAFF.

About this clone itself: The sample holds other DNA sequences that translate to the same CDR3. This rearrangement joins TRBV5-1 to TRBJ2-7; 7 bases are a match to TRBD1. The CDR3 spans 14 residues. Trimming cost V 0 bases and J 5 bases; bases outside gene matches: 5. The germline V gene has CDR1 SGHRS and CDR2 YFSETQ. CDR3 in DNA: TGCGCCAGCAGCTTGGGACAGGGTTCCGACGAGCAGTACTTC. Translating gives CASSLGQGSDEQYF.

The chain links TRBV5-6 to TRBJ2-7; D is unclear. The germline V gene has CDR1 SGHDT and CDR2 YYEEEE. The V end lost 1 base, the J end lost 0 bases, and 5 bases lay between the germline ends. The CDR3 is 13 amino acids. CDR3 coding DNA: TGTGCCAGCAGCTTGCAGGACTCCTACGAGCAGTACTTC. Its translation is CASSLQDSYEQYF.

J is TRBJ2-3 and V is TRBV7-2; TRBD1 agrees at 9 bases. The trim removed 6 bases at V and 1 base at J, leaving 2 bases unmatched. CDR3 size: 14 residues. In germline, CDR1 is SGHTA, CDR2 FQGNSA. CDR3 DNA: TGTGCCAGCAGTTGGACAGGGGGCACAGATACGCAGTATTTT. As protein: CASSWTGGTDTQYF.

CDR3 in DNA: TGTGCCAGCACCGAGTGGAGGAACACTGAAGCTTTCTTT. The encoded protein is CASTEWRNTEAFF. V usage is TRBV2 and J usage is TRBJ1-1, with D uncertain. The V and J ends lost 7 bases and 1 base respectively, with 10 bases between them. CDR1 SNHLY and CDR2 FYNNEI come from the germline V gene. The CDR3 is made up of 13 amino acids.

The gene calls are TRBV2 and TRBJ2-5, with D unresolved. The length of the CDR3 is 13 residues. Germline CDR1 is SNHLY and CDR2 is FYNNEI. Between the trimmed V and J ends, which lost 4 bases and 0 bases, there was a span of 6 bases. The CDR3 is CASSGGNQETQYF. The CDR3 DNA sequence: TGTGCCAGCAGTGGAGGTAACCAAGAGACCCAGTACTTC.

This clone has just one count. The chain combines TRBV7-2 with TRBJ2-3; 10 positions agree with TRBD2. Trimming removed 0 bases from V and 6 bases from J; junction bases left unmatched: 6. The germline gives CDR1 SGHTA, CDR2 FQGNSA. The CDR3 extends over 16 amino acids. CDR3 in DNA: TGTGCCAGCAGCTTAGCGCTGACTAGCGGGCCCGATACGCAGTATTTT. Translation: CASSLALTSGPDTQYF.

The V call is TRBV12-1, the J call TRBJ2-3; the table calls TRBD1, which could not be checked here. TRBV12-1 is tagged as a pseudogene. The length of the CDR3 is 15 residues. The CDR3 sequence: CASSRDRRLGDTQYF. CDR3 in DNA: TGTGCCAGCAGCCGAGACAGGCGCCTCGGGGATACGCAGTATTTT.

This chain uses TRBV7-9 with TRBJ1-1; a possible D gene is TRBD1 (5 bases). In germline, CDR1 is SEHNR, CDR2 FQNEAQ (reference sequence). The CDR3 is 12 amino acids. V was trimmed by 7 bases and J by 5 bases, leaving 11 bases between them. This chain's CDR3 is CASTGLPTEAFF. The CDR3 nucleotides are TGTGCCAGCACGGGGCTCCCGACTGAAGCTTTCTTT.

This clone was observed once. CDR3 residues: CASSPGGVSYNEQFF. Written as DNA, the CDR3 is TGTGCCAGCAGCCCCGGGGGGGTCTCCTACAATGAGCAGTTCTTC. The V call is TRBV7-9, the J call TRBJ2-1; 8 nucleotides align to TRBD2. Germline assignment: CDR1 SEHNR and CDR2 FQNEAQ (reference sequence). Losses at the gene ends were 5 bases for V and 0 bases for J; bases not matched to a gene: 3. The CDR3 covers 15 residues.

The genes are TRBV5-6 and TRBJ2-7; D unresolved. The CDR3 consists of 14 residues. Trimming stripped 4 bases from V and 5 bases from J, with 16 bases between. Germline assignment: CDR1 SGHDT and CDR2 YYEEEE. The CDR3 reads CASSPSLQSDEQYF. In DNA, the CDR3 is TGTGCCAGCAGCCCCTCCCTCCAGAGCGACGAGCAGTACTTC.

This chain connects TRBV29-1 to TRBJ2-3, with 9 bases fitting TRBD1. V dropped 6 bases and J dropped 5; count of bases not matched to a gene: 6. The CDR3 length is 13 residues. Germline V gene sequence: CDR1 SQVTM, CDR2 ANQGSEA. CDR3 loop: CSVVGQGRDTQYF. DNA of the CDR3: TGCAGCGTGGTGGGACAGGGTAGAGATACGCAGTATTTT.

The V gene is TRBV7-9, the J gene TRBJ2-3; D unclear. The V and J ends lost 2 bases and 1 base respectively, with 4 bases between them. CDR1 and CDR2 from the germline V gene are SEHNR and FQNEAQ (reference sequence). The CDR3 spans 13 residues. Here the CDR3 reads CASSLIGTDTQYF. CDR3 nucleotide sequence: TGTGCCAGCAGCTTAATCGGCACAGATACGCAGTATTTT.

The chain employs TRBV7-4 and TRBJ1-5; 8 bases match TRBD1. The CDR3 spans 18 residues. In germline, CDR1 is SGHVT, CDR2 SQSDAQ. With 6 bases clipped from V and 3 bases from J, the junction kept 16 bases outside the gene matches. The CDR3 region is CASRFILRDRRPNQPQHF. CDR3 bases: TGTGCCAGCAGGTTTATTCTCCGGGACAGGCGTCCCAATCAGCCCCAGCATTTT.

This chain uses TRBV5-6 with TRBJ1-1, with TRBD1 as a possible D gene (5 bases). Trimming removed 0 bases at V and 5 bases at J, with 11 bases between. The length of the CDR3 is 14 residues. CDR1 is SGHDT, CDR2 YYEEEE, per germline. CDR3 bases: TGTGCCAGCAGCTTGGGGCAGGGCGGGACTGAAGCTTTCTTT. Protein product: CASSLGQGGTEAFF.

V is TRBV29-1 and J is TRBJ2-1; D is possibly TRBD2 (6 bases). Germline assignment: CDR1 SQVTM and CDR2 ANQGSEA. Trimming took 7 bases from V and 4 from J, leaving 8 bases between them. There are 11 residues in the CDR3. The CDR3 reads CSGGEYNEQFF. CDR3 sequence (DNA): TGCAGCGGCGGGGAGTACAATGAGCAGTTCTTC.

The chain employs TRBV5-2 and TRBJ2-2; TRBD1, as called in the table, went unchecked against the DNA. TRBV5-2 is tagged as a pseudogene. The length of the CDR3 is 17 residues. CDR3 sequence reads: CASSLITGRPNTGELFF. CDR3 nucleotide sequence: TGTGCCAGCAGCTTGATTACAGGCCGCCCGAACACCGGGGAGCTGTTTTTT.

This rearrangement joins TRBV5-1 to TRBJ2-3; the D is unclear. CDR3 length: 11 amino acids. The germline CDR1 and CDR2 sequences are SGHRS and YFSETQ. The V and J ends lost 0 bases and 5 bases respectively, with 1 base between them. CDR3 bases: TGCGCCAGCAGCTTGGGAGATACGCAGTATTTT. Its protein is CASSLGDTQYF.

The V and J genes are TRBV13 and TRBJ1-2, with D maybe TRBD1 (5 bases). Trimming left V 0 bases short and J 2 bases short, with 7 bases between. Germline values: CDR1 PRHDT, CDR2 FYEKMQ (reference sequence). This CDR3 spans 14 amino acids. CDR3: CASSLGRGNYGYTF. The DNA of the CDR3 is TGTGCCAGCAGCTTAGGTCGGGGGAACTATGGCTACACCTTC.

The CDR3 region is CASSFSSNTDTQYF. In DNA, the CDR3 is TGTGCCAGCAGCTTTTCCTCCAACACAGATACGCAGTATTTT. This chain links TRBV7-9 with TRBJ2-3; no reliable D call. CDR3 size: 14 residues. Trimming shortened V by 3 bases and J by 2 bases, and 9 bases separated the two germline ends. CDR1 is SEHNR, CDR2 FQNEAQ, per germline (reference sequence).

The chain links TRBV18 to TRBJ2-7, with D perhaps matching TRBD1 or TRBD2 (5 bases each). This CDR3 spans 13 amino acids. The ends were cut back, 3 bases at V and 4 bases at J, with 10 bases in the middle. Germline V gene sequence: CDR1 KGHSH, CDR2 LQKENI. CDR3 protein: CASSPERGYEQYF. The CDR3 coding sequence is TGTGCCAGCTCACCGGAGAGGGGTTACGAGCAGTACTTC.

The J gene is TRBJ2-1, the V gene TRBV29-1; weak D call: TRBD1 (6 bases). Trimming shortened V by 0 bases and J by 9 bases, and 21 bases separated the two germline ends. CDR3 length: 16 amino acids. Per the germline V gene, CDR1 is SQVTM and CDR2 is ANQGSEA. Written as DNA, the CDR3 is TGCAGCGTTGAAGATCTTACAGGGCTTTACGTCAGTGAGCAGTTCTTC. As protein: CSVEDLTGLYVSEQFF.